This T cell receptor (beta chain) was identified during a study of blood T cell repertoires in COVID-19. Study at large: Researchers got acute and convalescent COVID-19 samples from the United States, Italy and Spain. PBMCs, B-cell-depleted T cells, or T cells provided the cDNA or gDNA that made up the material.

The sample holds one count of this clone. How the authors handled the data: Researchers report that nucleated cell counts were estimated from reference gene primer amplification. Clones were sequenced by immunoSEQ multiplex PCR, and TCRdb holds only the in-frame ones, with some missing. Clone size and V and J calls were adopted from that table, with D and trimming inferred from the DNA. Of about 74,000 clones in the sample, 80% to 95% were seen once. Germline V gene data show CDR1 as KGHSH and CDR2 as LQKENI. Trimming shortened V by 3 bases and J by 1 base, and 13 bases separated the two germline ends. This CDR3 region has 15 residues.

The sequence was collected from a woman aged 60 to 75 with active COVID-19. V gene TRBV18 combines with J gene TRBJ2-7, with no clear D. Sequencing input: peripheral blood. The CDR3 coding sequence is TGTGCCAGCTCACCCACGGTCGTTGCATCCTACGAGCAGTACTTC. This encodes CASSPTVVASYEQYF.